A single T cell receptor (beta chain) is shown here with its context. No antigen is known for it. These data are taken from a study of cytomegalovirus exposure and HLA in healthy donors. Turning to the study itself: Assignment to the Caucasian-associated ancestry cluster applied to less than 85% of the 350 to 500 genotyped donors. Broader study findings: Cytomegalovirus-associated status was assigned to approximately 160 TCR beta chains. In an earlier analysis, most TCR beta V segments were productive about 90% or about 30% of the time. Presence/absence analyses treated sequencing depth as roughly uniform across donors.

Germline V lookup: CDR1 SGHTA, CDR2 FQGNSA. Trimming took 4 bases from V and 3 from J, leaving 12 bases between them. The CDR3 is 14 amino acids. PCR was performed using 60 Vbeta and 13 Jbeta primers. Method: immunoSEQ multiplex PCR; TCRdb's copy keeps in-frame clones and lacks some. The sample holds about 130,000 clones, about four fifths seen once. This clonotype originated in a woman in her forties in good health and CMV-seropositive. The V call is TRBV7-2, the J call TRBJ2-5; D is perhaps TRBD1 (6 bases). The specimen was PBMCs. As DNA, the CDR3 is TGTGCCAGCAGCTCTCGCAGGGGAGAAGAGACCCAGTACTTC. Translation: CASSSRRGEETQYF.